What follows are 13 T cell receptor beta chains derived from one specimen sequenced in a study of blood T cell repertoires in COVID-19. The method was immunoSEQ multiplex PCR; TCRdb's version includes in-frame clones alone and lacks a portion of them. The sample has around 190,000 clones, 85% to 90% seen once. The sequenced sample consisted of peripheral blood. These receptors all stem from a man aged 18 to 35 with active or convalescent COVID-19.

V is TRBV5-1 and J is TRBJ1-2; D is perhaps TRBD1 (5 bases). CDR1 SGHRS and CDR2 YFSETQ come from the germline V gene. CDR3 length: 15 residues. Trimming took off 3 bases at V and 5 bases at J, with 17 bases between the two ends. The CDR3 protein is CASSSLGGTVYGYTF. DNA for the CDR3: TGCGCCAGCAGCTCCCTGGGGGGGACGGTGTATGGCTACACCTTC.

The chain has TRBV11-2 and TRBJ1-1, with 7 positions matching TRBD1. This CDR3 region has 13 residues. The V and J ends lost 2 bases and 4 bases, in that order; junction bases with no gene match: 1. Germline V gene data show CDR1 as SGHAT and CDR2 as FQNNGV. The DNA for the CDR3 is TGTGCCAGCAGCTTACCAGGGGGCACTGAAGCTTTCTTT. It specifies CASSLPGGTEAFF.

This clone was observed once. The chain employs TRBV7-3 and TRBJ2-3, with 9 bases that match TRBD1. Germline V gene sequence: CDR1 SGHTA, CDR2 FQGTGA. This CDR3 is 15 amino acids long. V trimming: 5 bases; J trimming: 4 bases; junction bases outside the gene matches: 7. The CDR3 DNA sequence: TGTGCCAGCAGCCGGGGGACAGGGAGGGCAGATACGCAGTATTTT. It translates to CASSRGTGRADTQYF.

The chain recombines TRBV6-5 with TRBJ1-1; D is unresolved. V was shortened by 7 bases and J by 3 bases, with 18 bases between the two germline ends. Germline loops: CDR1 MNHEY, CDR2 SVGAGI. The CDR3 is 15 amino acids. CDR3 DNA: TGTGCCAGCACCTTTAGCTTCGGTTTGGACACTGAAGCTTTCTTT. This encodes CASTFSFGLDTEAFF.

The chain uses TRBV29-1 and TRBJ2-3; D ambiguous. Germline V gene lookup returns CDR1 SQVTM and CDR2 ANQGSEA. The CDR3 is made up of 13 amino acids. Trimming pared 6 bases from V and 5 bases from J, leaving 15 bases between. CDR3: CSVGSTTRDTQYF. CDR3 in DNA: TGCAGCGTCGGGTCGACGACCCGAGATACGCAGTATTTT.

The genes are TRBV18 and TRBJ1-1; possible D gene TRBD1, 5 bases. The CDR3 contains 15 residues. In germline, CDR1 is KGHSH, CDR2 LQKENI. Trimming took off 2 bases at V and 1 base at J, with 11 bases between the two ends. DNA of the CDR3: TGTGCCAGCTCACCAGGCAGGGTTTCGAACACTGAAGCTTTCTTT. Protein: CASSPGRVSNTEAFF. Looking up the rest from reference TRBV18 and TRBJ1-1 gives the full variable domain: NAGVMQNPRHLVRRRGQEARLRCSPMKGHSHVYWYRQLPEEGLKFMVYLQKENIIDESGMPKERFSAEFPKEGPSILRIQQVVRGDSAAYFCASSPGRVSNTEAFFGQGTRLTVV.

The CDR3 region has the DNA TGTGCCAGCAGTCCACCTCTAGATTATAGCAATCAGCCCCAGCATTTT. Protein product: CASSPPLDYSNQPQHF. This chain uses TRBV6-6 with TRBJ1-5; no clear D gene. The germline V gene has CDR1 MNHNY and CDR2 SVGAGI (reference sequence). Trimming pared 5 bases from V and 0 bases from J, leaving 14 bases between. The CDR3 is made up of 16 amino acids.

This chain joins TRBV30 and TRBJ1-1, with a tentative D call TRBD1 (5 bases). The CDR3 has 12 amino acids. From germline, CDR1 is GTSNPN and CDR2 SVGIG (reference sequence). V was clipped by 5 bases and J by 3 bases, with 10 bases between them. CDR3 nucleotide sequence: TGTGCCTGGGCGGGGGTGGACACTGAAGCTTTCTTT. Translating gives CAWAGVDTEAFF.

This chain links TRBV3-1 (or the pseudogene TRBV3-2) with TRBJ2-3; 8 bases are a match to TRBD1. The CDR3 is 15 residues long. Germline V gene data show CDR1 as LGHDT and CDR2 as YNNKEL (reference sequence). J lost 2 bases, V lost 3 bases, and 4 bases had no gene match. DNA for the CDR3: TGTGCCAGCAGCCAGCGACAGGGGATCACAGATACGCAGTATTTT. Protein: CASSQRQGITDTQYF.

V and J are TRBV6-5 and TRBJ1-5; D possibly corresponds to TRBD1 (5 bases). The CDR3 totals 15 residues. Deletions cut 6 bases from V and 2 bases from J, with 14 bases between. Germline-derived CDR1 and CDR2 are MNHEY and SVGAGI. CDR3 loop: CASRPRGLGNQPQHF. DNA of the CDR3: TGTGCCAGCAGGCCTCGGGGGTTGGGCAATCAGCCCCAGCATTTT.

V gene TRBV7-3 combines with J gene TRBJ2-3; the match to TRBD2 covers 10 bases. After removal of 2 bases from V and 6 bases from J, the junction contained 8 bases not matched to a gene. CDR1 SGHTA and CDR2 FQGTGA come from the germline V gene. The CDR3 loop spans 16 amino acids. The CDR3 nucleotides read TGTGCCAGCAGCTTACTGGGGACTAGCGTTTCCGATACGCAGTATTTT. The encoded protein is CASSLLGTSVSDTQYF.

This chain uses TRBV5-4 with TRBJ2-5; D possibly corresponds to TRBD2 (5 bases). Trimming removed 5 bases from V and 4 bases from J, with 18 bases in between. CDR1 is SGHNT and CDR2 is YYREEE in the germline V gene (reference sequence). This CDR3 spans 15 amino acids. CDR3 amino acids: CASRPTVEGVETQYF. The CDR3 DNA reads as TGTGCCAGCAGACCGACTGTTGAGGGCGTAGAGACCCAGTACTTC.

The chain uses TRBV29-1 and TRBJ1-5; 7 bases line up with TRBD1. The CDR3 has 12 amino acids. The V gene's germline CDR1 is SQVTM and CDR2 ANQGSEA. Trimming cost V 7 bases and J 5 bases; bases outside gene matches: 5. The CDR3 region is CSARQGDQPQHF. DNA of the CDR3: TGCAGCGCAAGACAGGGCGATCAGCCCCAGCATTTT. The variable domain in full, with the rest retrieved from reference TRBV29-1 and TRBJ1-5, is SAVISQKPSRDICQRGTSLTIQCQVDSQVTMMFWYRQQPGQSLTLIATANQGSEATYESGFVIDKFPISRPNLTFSTLTVSNMSPEDSSIYLCSARQGDQPQHFGDGTRLSIL.